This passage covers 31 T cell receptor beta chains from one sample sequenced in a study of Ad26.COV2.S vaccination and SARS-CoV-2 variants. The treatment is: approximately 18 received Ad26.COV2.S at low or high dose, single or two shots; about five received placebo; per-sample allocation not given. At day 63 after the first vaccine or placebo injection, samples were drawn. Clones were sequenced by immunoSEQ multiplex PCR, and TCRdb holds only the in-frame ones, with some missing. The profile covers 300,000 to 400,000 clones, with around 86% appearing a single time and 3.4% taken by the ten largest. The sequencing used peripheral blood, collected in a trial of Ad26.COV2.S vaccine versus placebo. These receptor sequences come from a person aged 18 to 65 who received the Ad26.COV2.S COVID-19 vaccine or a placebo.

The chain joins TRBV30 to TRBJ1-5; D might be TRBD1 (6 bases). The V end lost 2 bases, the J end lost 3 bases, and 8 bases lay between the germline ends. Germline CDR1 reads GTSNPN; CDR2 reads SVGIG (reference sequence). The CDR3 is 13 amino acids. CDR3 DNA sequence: TGTGCCTGGAGTTCGGGGGCCAATCAGCCCCAGCATTTT. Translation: CAWSSGANQPQHF.

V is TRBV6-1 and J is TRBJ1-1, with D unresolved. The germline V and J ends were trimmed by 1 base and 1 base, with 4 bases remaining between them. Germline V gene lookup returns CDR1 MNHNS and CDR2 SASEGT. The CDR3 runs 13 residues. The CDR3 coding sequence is TGTGCCAGCAGTGAAGGGGAGAACACTGAAGCTTTCTTT. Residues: CASSEGENTEAFF.

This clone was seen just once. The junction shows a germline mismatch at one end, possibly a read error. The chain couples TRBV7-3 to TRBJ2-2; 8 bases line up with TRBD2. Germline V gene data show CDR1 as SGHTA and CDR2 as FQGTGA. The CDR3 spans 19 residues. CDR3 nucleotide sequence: TGTGCCAGCAGCCTAACACCGGGACTAGTAGTTGGCGACACCGGGGAGCTGTTTTTT. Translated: CASSLTPGLVVGDTGELFF.

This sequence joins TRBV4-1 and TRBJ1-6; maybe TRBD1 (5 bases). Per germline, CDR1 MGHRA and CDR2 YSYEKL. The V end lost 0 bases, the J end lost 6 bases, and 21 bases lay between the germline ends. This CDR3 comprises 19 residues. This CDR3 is CASSQDSKGRGPSNSPLHF. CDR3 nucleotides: TGCGCCAGCAGCCAAGATTCGAAGGGGCGAGGACCAAGTAATTCACCCCTCCACTTT.

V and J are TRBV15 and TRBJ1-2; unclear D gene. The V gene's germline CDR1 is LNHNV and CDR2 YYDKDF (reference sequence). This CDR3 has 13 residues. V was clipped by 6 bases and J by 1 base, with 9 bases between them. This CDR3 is CATRAGNNYGYTF. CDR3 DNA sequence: TGTGCCACCAGAGCGGGGAATAACTATGGCTACACCTTC. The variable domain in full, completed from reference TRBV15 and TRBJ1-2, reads DAMVIQNPRYQVTQFGKPVTLSCSQTLNHNVMYWYQQKSSQAPKLLFHYYDKDFNNEADTPDNFQSRRPNTSFCFLDIRSPGLGDTAMYLCATRAGNNYGYTFGSGTRLTVV.

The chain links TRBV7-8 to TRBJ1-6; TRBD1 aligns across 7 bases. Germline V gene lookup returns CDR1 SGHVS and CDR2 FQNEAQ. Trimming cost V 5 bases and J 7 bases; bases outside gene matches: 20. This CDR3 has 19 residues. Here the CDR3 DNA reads TGTGCCAGCAGCCTACGACGCTCAGGGGGGGCGGCATCGAATTCACCCCTCCACTTT. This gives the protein CASSLRRSGGAASNSPLHF.

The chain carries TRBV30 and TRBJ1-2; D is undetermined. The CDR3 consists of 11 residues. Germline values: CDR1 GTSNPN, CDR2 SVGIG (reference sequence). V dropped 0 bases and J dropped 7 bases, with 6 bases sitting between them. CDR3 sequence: CAWSVTGGYTF. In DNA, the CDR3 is TGTGCCTGGAGTGTAACTGGTGGCTACACCTTC.

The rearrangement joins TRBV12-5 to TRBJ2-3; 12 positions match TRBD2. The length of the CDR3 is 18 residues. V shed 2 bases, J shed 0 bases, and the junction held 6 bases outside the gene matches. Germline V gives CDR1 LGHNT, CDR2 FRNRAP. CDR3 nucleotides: TGTGCTAGTGGTTTGACCTGGACTAGCGGGGTAAGCACAGATACGCAGTATTTT. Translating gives CASGLTWTSGVSTDTQYF. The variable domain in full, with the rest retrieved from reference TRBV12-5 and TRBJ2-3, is DARVTQTPRHKVTEMGQEVTMRCQPILGHNTVFWYRQTMMQGLELLAYFRNRAPLDDSGMPKDRFSAEMPDATLATLKIQPSEPRDSAVYFCASGLTWTSGVSTDTQYFGPGTRLTVL.

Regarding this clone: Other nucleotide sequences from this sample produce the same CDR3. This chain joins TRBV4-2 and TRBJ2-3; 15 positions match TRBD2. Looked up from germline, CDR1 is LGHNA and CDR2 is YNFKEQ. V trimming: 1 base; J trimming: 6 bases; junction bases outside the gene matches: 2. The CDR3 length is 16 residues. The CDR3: CASSQGTSGGADTQYF. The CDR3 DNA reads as TGTGCCAGCAGCCAAGGGACTAGCGGGGGGGCCGATACGCAGTATTTT.

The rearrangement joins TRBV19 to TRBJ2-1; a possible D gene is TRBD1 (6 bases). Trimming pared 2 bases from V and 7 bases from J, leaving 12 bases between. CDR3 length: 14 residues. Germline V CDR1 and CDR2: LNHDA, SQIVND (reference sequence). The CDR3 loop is CASSIRDNQNEQFF. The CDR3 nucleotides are TGTGCCAGTAGTATACGGGACAACCAAAATGAGCAGTTCTTC.

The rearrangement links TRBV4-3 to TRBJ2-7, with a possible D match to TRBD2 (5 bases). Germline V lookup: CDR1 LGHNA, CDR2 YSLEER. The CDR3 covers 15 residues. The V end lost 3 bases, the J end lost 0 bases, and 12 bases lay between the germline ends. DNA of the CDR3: TGCGCCAGCAGCCAGCTGGCGGGCAGCTCCTACGAGCAGTACTTC. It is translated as CASSQLAGSSYEQYF.

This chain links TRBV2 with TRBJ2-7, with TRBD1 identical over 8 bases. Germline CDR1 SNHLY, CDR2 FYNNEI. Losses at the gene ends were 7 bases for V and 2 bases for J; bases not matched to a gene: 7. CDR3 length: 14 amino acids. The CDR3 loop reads CASTPTGATYEQYF. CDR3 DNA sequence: TGTGCCAGCACTCCGACAGGGGCGACCTACGAGCAGTACTTC.

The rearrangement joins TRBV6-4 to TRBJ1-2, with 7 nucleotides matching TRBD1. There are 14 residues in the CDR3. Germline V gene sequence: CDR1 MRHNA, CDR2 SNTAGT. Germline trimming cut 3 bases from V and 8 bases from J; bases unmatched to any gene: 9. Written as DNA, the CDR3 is TGTGCCAGCAGTGAAGGACAGGCGGGAGGGGGCTACACCTTC. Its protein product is CASSEGQAGGGYTF.

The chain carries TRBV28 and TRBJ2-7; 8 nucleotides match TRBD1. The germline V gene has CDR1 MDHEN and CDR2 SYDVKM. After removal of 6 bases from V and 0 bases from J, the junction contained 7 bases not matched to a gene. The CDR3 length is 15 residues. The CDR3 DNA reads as TGTGCCAGCAGGGCCGGGACAGGATCCTCCTACGAGCAGTACTTC. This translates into CASRAGTGSSYEQYF.

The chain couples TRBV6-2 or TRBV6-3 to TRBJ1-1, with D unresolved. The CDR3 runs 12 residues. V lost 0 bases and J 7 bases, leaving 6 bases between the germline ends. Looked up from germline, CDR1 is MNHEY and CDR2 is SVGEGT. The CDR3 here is CASSYSVSEAFF. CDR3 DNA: TGTGCCAGCAGTTACTCGGTCAGTGAAGCTTTCTTT.

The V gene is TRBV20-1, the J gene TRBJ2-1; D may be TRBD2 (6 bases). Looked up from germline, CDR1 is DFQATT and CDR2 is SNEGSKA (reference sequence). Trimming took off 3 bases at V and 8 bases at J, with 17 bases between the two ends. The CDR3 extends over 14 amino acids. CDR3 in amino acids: CSASLRLVRDEQFF. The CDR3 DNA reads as TGCAGTGCTAGTTTGAGACTAGTGAGGGATGAGCAGTTCTTC.

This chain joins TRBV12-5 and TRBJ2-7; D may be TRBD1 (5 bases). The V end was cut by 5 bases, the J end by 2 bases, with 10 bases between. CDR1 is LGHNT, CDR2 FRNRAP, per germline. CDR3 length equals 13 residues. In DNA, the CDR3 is TGTGCTAGTGGTCGCGGCAGGGCCTACGAGCAGTACTTC. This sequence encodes CASGRGRAYEQYF.

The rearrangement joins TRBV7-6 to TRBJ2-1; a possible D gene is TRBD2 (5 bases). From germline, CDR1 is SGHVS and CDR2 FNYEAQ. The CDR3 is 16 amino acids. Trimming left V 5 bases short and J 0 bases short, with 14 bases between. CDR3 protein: CASSISVVGSYNEQFF. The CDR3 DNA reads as TGTGCCAGCAGCATTAGCGTCGTAGGCTCCTACAATGAGCAGTTCTTC.

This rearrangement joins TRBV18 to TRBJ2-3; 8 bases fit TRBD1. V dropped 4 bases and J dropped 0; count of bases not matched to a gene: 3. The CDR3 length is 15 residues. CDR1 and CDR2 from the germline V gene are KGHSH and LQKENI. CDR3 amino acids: CASSLTGASTDTQYF. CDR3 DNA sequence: TGTGCCAGCTCACTGACAGGGGCTAGCACAGATACGCAGTATTTT. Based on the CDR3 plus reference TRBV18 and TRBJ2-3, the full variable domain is NAGVMQNPRHLVRRRGQEARLRCSPMKGHSHVYWYRQLPEEGLKFMVYLQKENIIDESGMPKERFSAEFPKEGPSILRIQQVVRGDSAAYFCASSLTGASTDTQYFGPGTRLTVL.

The CDR3: CASGLLPTSGNTIYF. In DNA, the CDR3 is TGTGCTAGTGGTTTGCTGCCTACCTCTGGAAACACCATATATTTT. The chain combines TRBV12-5 with TRBJ1-3; D not resolved. CDR3 length equals 15 residues. V gave up 2 bases and J gave up 0 bases, with 8 bases separating them. From germline, CDR1 is LGHNT and CDR2 FRNRAP.

The chain's CDR3 is CASSPGQGAWYGYTF. The CDR3 DNA is TGTGCCAGCAGCCCGGGACAGGGGGCGTGGTATGGCTACACCTTC. The rearrangement joins TRBV7-9 to TRBJ1-2; 12 bases map to TRBD1. Germline loops: CDR1 SEHNR, CDR2 FQNEAQ (reference sequence). With V trimmed by 5 bases and J by 5 bases, 6 bases remained unmatched. The length of the CDR3 is 15 residues.

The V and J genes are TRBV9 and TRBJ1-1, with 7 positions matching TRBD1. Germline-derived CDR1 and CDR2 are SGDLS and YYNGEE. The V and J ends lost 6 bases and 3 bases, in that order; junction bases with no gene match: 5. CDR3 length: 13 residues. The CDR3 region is CASNPGGDTEAFF. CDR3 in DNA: TGTGCCAGCAACCCAGGGGGGGACACTGAAGCTTTCTTT.

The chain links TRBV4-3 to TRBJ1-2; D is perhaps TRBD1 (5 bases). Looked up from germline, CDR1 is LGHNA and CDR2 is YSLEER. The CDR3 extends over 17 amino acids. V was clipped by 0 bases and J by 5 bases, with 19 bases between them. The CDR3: CASSQDGAGSHPYGYTF. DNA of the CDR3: TGCGCCAGCAGCCAAGATGGGGCGGGATCTCATCCTTATGGCTACACCTTC.

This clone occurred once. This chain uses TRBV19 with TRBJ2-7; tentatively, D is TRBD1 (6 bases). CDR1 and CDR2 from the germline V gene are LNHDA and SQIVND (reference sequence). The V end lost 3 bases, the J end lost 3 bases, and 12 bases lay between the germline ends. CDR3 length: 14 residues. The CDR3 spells CASSIGDRNYEQYF. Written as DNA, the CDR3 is TGTGCCAGTAGTATTGGTGACAGGAACTACGAGCAGTACTTC.

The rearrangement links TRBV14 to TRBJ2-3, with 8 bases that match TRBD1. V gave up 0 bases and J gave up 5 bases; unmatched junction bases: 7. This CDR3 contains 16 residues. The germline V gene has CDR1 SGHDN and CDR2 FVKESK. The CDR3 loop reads CASSQESRGRGDTQYF. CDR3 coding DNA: TGTGCCAGCAGCCAAGAGAGCAGGGGGCGCGGAGATACGCAGTATTTT.

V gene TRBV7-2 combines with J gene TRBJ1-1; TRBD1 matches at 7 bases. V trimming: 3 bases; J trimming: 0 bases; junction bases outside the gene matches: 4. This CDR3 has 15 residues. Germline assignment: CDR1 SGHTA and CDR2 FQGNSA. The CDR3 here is CASSFATGVNTEAFF. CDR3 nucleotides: TGTGCCAGCAGCTTCGCAACAGGGGTGAACACTGAAGCTTTCTTT.

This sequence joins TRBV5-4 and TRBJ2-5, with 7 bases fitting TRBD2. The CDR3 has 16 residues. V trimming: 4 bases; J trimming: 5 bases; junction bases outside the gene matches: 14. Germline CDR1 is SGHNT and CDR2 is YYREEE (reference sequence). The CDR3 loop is CASSTWEGRSVETQYF. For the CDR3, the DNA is TGTGCCAGCAGCACGTGGGAGGGACGTTCGGTGGAGACCCAGTACTTC.

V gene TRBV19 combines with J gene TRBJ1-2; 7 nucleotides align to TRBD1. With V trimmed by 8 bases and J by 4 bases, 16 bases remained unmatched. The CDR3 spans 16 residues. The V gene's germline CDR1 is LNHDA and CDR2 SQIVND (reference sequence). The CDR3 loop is CASGTDRESSFYGYTF. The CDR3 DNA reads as TGTGCCAGTGGAACCGACAGGGAATCGTCCTTCTATGGCTACACCTTC.

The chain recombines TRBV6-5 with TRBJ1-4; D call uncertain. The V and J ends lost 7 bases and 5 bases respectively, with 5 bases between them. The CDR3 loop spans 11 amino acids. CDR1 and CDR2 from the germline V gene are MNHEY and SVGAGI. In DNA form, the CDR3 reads TGTGCCAGCATGAAGAATGAAAAACTGTTTTTT. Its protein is CASMKNEKLFF.

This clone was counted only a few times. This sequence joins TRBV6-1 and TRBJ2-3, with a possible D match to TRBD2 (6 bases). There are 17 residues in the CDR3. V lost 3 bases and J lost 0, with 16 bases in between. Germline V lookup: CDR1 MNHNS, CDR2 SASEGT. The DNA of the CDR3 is TGTGCCAGCAGTGAGAGGCGAGGCGGGGCTAGCACAGATACGCAGTATTTT. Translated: CASSERRGGASTDTQYF.

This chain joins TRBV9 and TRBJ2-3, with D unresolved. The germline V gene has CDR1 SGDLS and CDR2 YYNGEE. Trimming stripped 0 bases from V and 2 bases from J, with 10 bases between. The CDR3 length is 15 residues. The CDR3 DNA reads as TGTGCCAGCAGCGTAGCTCTAATAACCACAGATACGCAGTATTTT. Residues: CASSVALITTDTQYF.